These T cell receptor beta chains were read from a single sample in a study of cytotoxic CD8 clonotypes in ibrutinib-treated CLL. The method was immunoSEQ multiplex PCR; TCRdb's version includes in-frame clones alone and lacks a portion of them. Among 160,000 or so clones listed, about 88% were seen once. The specimen comprised PBMCs, sampled at disease progression, from a patient treated with ibrutinib. The receptors here all came from a human donor with chronic lymphocytic leukemia. CDR3s include the opening cysteine and the closing phenylalanine or tryptophan. D genes are given only for firm matches. Some rows mark clone size as missing; the rest say once, few, many or name a class of expanded clone.

v_call,j_call,clone_size,d_call,cdr3_aa,cdr3_nt
TRBV10-3,TRBJ2-3,.,.,CAISESGLADTQYF,TGTGCCATCAGTGAGTCGGGGCTAGCGGATACGCAGTATTTT
TRBV9,TRBJ2-7,.,TRBD2,CASSVQGSSGTYEQYF,TGTGCCAGCAGCGTACAGGGGTCTAGCGGGACCTACGAGCAGTACTTC
TRBV5-6,TRBJ2-2,.,TRBD2,CASSLALLLAGAGELFF,TGTGCCAGCAGCTTGGCCTTGCTACTAGCGGGAGCCGGGGAGCTGTTTTTT
TRBV28,TRBJ1-5,.,.,CASRRDLSSNQPQHF,TGTGCCAGCAGAAGGGACCTTTCGAGCAATCAGCCCCAGCATTTT
TRBV29-1,TRBJ2-6,once,TRBD2,CSVATSGRSSGANVLTF,TGCAGCGTTGCAACTAGCGGGAGGAGCTCTGGGGCCAACGTCCTGACTTTC
TRBV6-5,TRBJ2-7,once,TRBD1,CASRYTPGQGEYEQYF,TGTGCCAGCAGGTACACTCCGGGACAGGGGGAGTACGAGCAGTACTTC
TRBV9,TRBJ2-1,.,TRBD2,CASSPQWREGLFYNNEQFF,TGTGCCAGCAGCCCACAGTGGCGGGAGGGCCTTTTTTATAACAATGAGCAGTTCTTC
TRBV15,TRBJ2-1,few,.,CATLFLGNTHNNRQFF,TGTGCCACCCTTTTTCTGGGGAACACCCATAACAATCGGCAGTTCTTC
TRBV28,TRBJ1-4,once,.,CASSTQGSPREKLFF,TGTGCCAGCAGTACTCAGGGGTCACCTAGGGAAAAACTGTTTTTT
TRBV30,TRBJ1-2,.,.,CAWSPGQNYGYTF,TGTGCCTGGAGCCCCGGACAGAACTATGGCTACACCTTC
TRBV5-1,TRBJ2-1,.,TRBD2,CASSLRAGGPNEQFF,TGCGCCAGCAGCTTGAGAGCGGGAGGACCCAATGAGCAGTTCTTC
TRBV7-2,TRBJ1-5,.,.,CASSSGGVQPQHF,TGTGCCAGCAGCTCAGGAGGGGTACAGCCCCAGCATTTT
TRBV2,TRBJ2-7,once,.,CASGGQGEQYF,TGTGCCAGCGGGGGCCAGGGCGAGCAGTACTTC